The 29 T cell receptor beta chains below come from one sample, sequenced in a study of CD8+CD57+ T cells in acquired aplastic anemia. Genomic DNA, the template, was used for profiling of the TCR beta VDJ and CDR3. TCRdb independently ran MiXCR on the reads; one entry per CDR3 protein. In the table there are 100,000 to 130,000 distinct CDR3 sequences, around 53% of which are singletons. The sample comprised sorted CD4+, CD8+, or CD8+CD57+ T cells (not recorded which) from PBMCs. Every receptor here comes from a human donor in good health, serving as a control.

The rearrangement uses TRBV6-1 and TRBJ1-1, with D unclear. The V end lost 6 bases, the J end lost 5 bases, and 10 bases lay between the germline ends. This CDR3 has 12 amino acids. Germline-derived CDR1 and CDR2 are MNHNS and SASEGT. The CDR3 region is CASSIDLTEAFF. The DNA for the CDR3 is TGTGCCAGCAGCATAGACCTAACTGAAGCTTTCTTT.

This clonotype was seen more than once but under ten times. In DNA, the CDR3 is TGTGCCAGCAGCCCCCAACTGGCTAGCGGGGGGGACAATGAGCAGTACTTC. Residues: CASSPQLASGGDNEQYF. V usage is TRBV4-2 and J usage is TRBJ2-7; 12 bases are a match to TRBD2. This CDR3 comprises 17 residues. V trimming: 4 bases; J trimming: 7 bases; junction bases outside the gene matches: 14. Per the germline V gene, CDR1 is LGHNA and CDR2 is YNFKEQ.

A note on this clonotype: Since a much larger clone is just one base distant, this may be a read error. The rearrangement uses TRBV12-5 and TRBJ2-3; 8 nucleotides agree with TRBD2. The CDR3 contains 16 residues. V was pared by 1 base and J by 0 bases, with 3 bases of the junction left unmatched. Germline loops: CDR1 LGHNT, CDR2 FRNRAP. The CDR3 nucleotides read TGTGCTAGTGGTTTGGCGACTAGCGTGAGCACAGATACGCAGTATTTT. Amino acid sequence: CASGLATSVSTDTQYF.

The count of this clonotype is one. The V call is TRBV15, the J call TRBJ1-1; D is possibly TRBD1 (6 bases). This CDR3 spans 12 amino acids. The germline V gene has CDR1 LNHNV and CDR2 YYDKDF (reference sequence). The V end was cut by 6 bases, the J end by 4 bases, with 9 bases between. For the CDR3, the DNA is TGTGCCACCAGTGGGGGGCGCACTGAAGCTTTCTTT. Translating it yields CATSGGRTEAFF.

This clonotype has a count of ten or more. The chain combines TRBV6-5 with TRBJ2-7; weak D call: TRBD1 (5 bases). The germline CDR1 and CDR2 sequences are MNHEY and SVGAGI. CDR3 size: 13 residues. The ends were cut back, 4 bases at V and 2 bases at J, with 9 bases in the middle. This chain's CDR3 is CASSSDSAYEQYF. The CDR3 coding sequence is TGTGCCAGCAGTTCCGACAGCGCCTACGAGCAGTACTTC.

This clonotype was recorded many times. The V gene is TRBV13, the J gene TRBJ1-2; TRBD1 might be the D (5 bases). Trimming cost V 0 bases and J 4 bases, with 12 bases left between them. In germline, CDR1 is PRHDT, CDR2 FYEKMQ (reference sequence). The CDR3 extends over 15 amino acids. The CDR3 nucleotides are TGTGCCAGCAGCTTAGGGACAGCTATTTCCTATGGCTACACCTTC. Its protein is CASSLGTAISYGYTF.

The chain is built from TRBV15 and TRBJ1-5; no definite D call. V lost 0 bases, J lost 7 bases, and 4 bases lay in between. The CDR3 is 12 amino acids. Germline V gives CDR1 LNHNV, CDR2 YYDKDF (reference sequence). The chain's CDR3 is CATSRDLQPQHF. CDR3 nucleotides: TGTGCCACCAGCAGAGATTTGCAGCCCCAGCATTTT.

The chain couples TRBV12-3 or TRBV12-4 to TRBJ2-7; 7 bases map to TRBD1. Trimming removed 5 bases from V and 3 bases from J; junction bases left unmatched: 10. The CDR3 spans 15 residues. CDR3 coding DNA: TGTGCCAGCAGTCGTACCGGGACAGAACTCTACGAGCAGTACTTC. Residues: CASSRTGTELYEQYF.

The rearrangement links TRBV6-4 to TRBJ2-3; 9 nucleotides line up with TRBD1. V dropped 3 bases and J dropped 9; count of bases not matched to a gene: 7. Germline lookup yields CDR1 MRHNA and CDR2 SNTAGT. This CDR3 comprises 14 residues. The CDR3 DNA reads TGTGCCAGCAGTGAAGACAGGGGGGAAGGGACGCAGTATTTT. It codes for CASSEDRGEGTQYF.

This clonotype was picked up many times. The rearrangement links TRBV9 to TRBJ2-1; maybe TRBD2 (5 bases). The germline gives CDR1 SGDLS, CDR2 YYNGEE. The V end was cut by 0 bases, the J end by 0 bases, with 10 bases between. The CDR3 is 16 amino acids. The DNA of the CDR3 is TGTGCCAGCAGCGTAGAGCCGGGGAGCTCCTACAATGAGCAGTTCTTC. Residues: CASSVEPGSSYNEQFF.

This clonotype was counted many times. This chain uses TRBV30 with TRBJ2-7, with D hard to call. The CDR3 has 12 amino acids. With 1 base removed from V and 0 bases from J, the gap between germline ends came to 4 bases. Germline CDR1 GTSNPN, CDR2 SVGIG (reference sequence). CDR3 loop: CAWSDNSYEQYF. For the CDR3, the DNA is TGTGCCTGGAGTGACAACTCCTACGAGCAGTACTTC.

Points on this clonotype: The junction shows a germline mismatch at one end, possibly a read error. The chain employs TRBV10-1 and TRBJ1-1; TRBD1 matches at 8 bases. The germline V gene has CDR1 WNHNN and CDR2 SYGVQD (reference sequence). This CDR3 region has 15 residues. CDR3 region: CASIPSPSGGTVAFF. CDR3 nucleotides: TGCGCCAGCATCCCTAGCCCGTCAGGGGGCACTGTAGCTTTCTTT.

In this sample, this clonotype turned up many times. The rearrangement uses TRBV9 and TRBJ2-7; D call uncertain. Trimming stripped 0 bases from V and 2 bases from J, with 15 bases between. CDR1 and CDR2 from the germline V gene are SGDLS and YYNGEE. This CDR3 has 16 amino acids. CDR3 sequence: CASSVAHQVPPYEQYF. CDR3 nucleotide sequence: TGTGCCAGCAGCGTAGCTCACCAGGTCCCCCCCTACGAGCAGTACTTC.

This clonotype appeared a few times. The chain has TRBV2 and TRBJ1-1; TRBD1 matches at 9 bases. V shed 6 bases, J shed 0 bases, and the junction held 5 bases outside the gene matches. In germline, CDR1 is SNHLY, CDR2 FYNNEI. The CDR3 has 15 amino acids. CDR3 residues: CASRDRGYMNTEAFF. The CDR3 DNA follows: TGTGCCAGCAGGGACAGGGGCTACATGAACACTGAAGCTTTCTTT.

The gene calls are TRBV25-1 and TRBJ2-1; 7 nucleotides align to TRBD2. The V and J ends lost 4 bases and 4 bases, in that order; junction bases with no gene match: 7. Per the germline V gene, CDR1 is MGHDK and CDR2 is SYGVNS. CDR3 length: 15 amino acids. CDR3 residues: CASSAQRGRYNEQFF. CDR3 coding DNA: TGTGCCAGCAGTGCGCAGCGGGGACGGTACAATGAGCAGTTCTTC. The full variable domain, rest sourced from reference TRBV25-1 and TRBJ2-1, is EADIYQTPRYLVIGTGKKITLECSQTMGHDKMYWYQQDPGMELHLIHYSYGVNSTEKGDLSSESTVSRIRTEHFPLTLESARPSHTSQYLCASSAQRGRYNEQFFGPGTRLTVL.

On this clonotype: The final CDR3 position lacks the conserved phenylalanine or tryptophan, pointing to a likely read error. CDR3 sequence reads: CASSPDRGCEQYL. The CDR3, as DNA: TGTGCCAGCAGCCCGGACAGGGGGTGCGAGCAGTACCTC. The chain employs TRBV7-3 and TRBJ2-7, with TRBD1 matching over 10 bases. Germline CDR1 and CDR2: SGHTA and FQGTGA. The V and J ends lost 5 bases and 6 bases, in that order; junction bases with no gene match: 4. The CDR3 length is 13 residues.

This clonotype was observed a few times. The chain joins TRBV25-1 to TRBJ2-7; the D gene could be TRBD1 or TRBD2 (5 bases each). The CDR3 loop spans 13 amino acids. Trimming left V 4 bases short and J 3 bases short, with 10 bases between. CDR1 MGHDK and CDR2 SYGVNS come from the germline V gene. CDR3 sequence (DNA): TGTGCCAGCAGTGGGGGGTTCTACTACGAGCAGTACTTC. Its translation: CASSGGFYYEQYF.

This clonotype was found many times. V gene TRBV4-3 combines with J gene TRBJ1-2, with 7 bases matching TRBD1. The CDR3 has 14 amino acids. Losses at the gene ends were 1 base for V and 8 bases for J; bases not matched to a gene: 7. Germline V lookup: CDR1 LGHNA, CDR2 YSLEER. CDR3 protein: CASSQVLTGEGYTF. CDR3 sequence (DNA): TGCGCCAGCAGCCAAGTTCTAACAGGGGAGGGCTACACCTTC.

This clonotype has a count of ten or more. This chain connects TRBV4-1 to TRBJ2-1; D not resolved. Germline CDR1 and CDR2: MGHRA and YSYEKL. Trimming pared 2 bases from V and 3 bases from J, leaving 11 bases between. The CDR3 sequence is 15 residues long. CDR3 region: CASSQMGSDYNEQFF. In nucleotides, the CDR3 is TGCGCCAGCAGCCAAATGGGGTCAGACTACAATGAGCAGTTCTTC.

The rearrangement joins TRBV4-3 to TRBJ2-7, with D tentatively TRBD2 (6 bases). Germline values: CDR1 LGHNA, CDR2 YSLEER. There are 16 residues in the CDR3. V lost 0 bases and J lost 0, with 12 bases in between. This CDR3 is CASSQDLAGLSYEQYF. The CDR3 DNA reads TGCGCCAGCAGCCAAGATCTCGCGGGACTCTCCTACGAGCAGTACTTC.

As for this clonotype: An end of the junction does not agree with germline; a read error may underlie this. The rearrangement uses TRBV10-3 and TRBJ2-3; the match to TRBD1 covers 8 bases. CDR3 length: 15 residues. CDR1 is ENHRY, CDR2 SYGVKD, per germline. CDR3 protein: CTISESGQDTDTQYF. The CDR3 nucleotides are TGTACCATCAGTGAGTCGGGACAGGACACAGATACGCAGTATTTT.

To note about this clonotype: Sequence at one end of the junction differs from germline and may be a read error. The chain uses TRBV5-1 and TRBJ2-2; D possibly corresponds to TRBD1 (6 bases). CDR3 size: 16 residues. Germline-derived CDR1 and CDR2 are SGHRS and YFSETQ. Written as DNA, the CDR3 is TGCGCCAGCAGCCTGGGACACCCATTGAACACCGGGGAGCTATTTTTT. Translation: CASSLGHPLNTGELFF.

Concerning this clonotype itself: A clone one base away is much larger, so this may be a read error. The V and J genes are TRBV5-1 and TRBJ1-1; 7 bases are a match to TRBD1. Germline V CDR1 and CDR2: SGHRS, YFSETQ. CDR3 length equals 14 residues. After removal of 7 bases from V and 7 bases from J, the junction contained 13 bases not matched to a gene. CDR3 nucleotides: TGCGCCAGCGGCACAGGGGTGAATAACCTTGAAGCTTTCTTT. Protein: CASGTGVNNLEAFF.

This clonotype came up once. The V and J genes are TRBV20-1 and TRBJ2-7; no reliable D call. Trimming removed 5 bases at V and 0 bases at J, with 11 bases between. CDR1 is DFQATT, CDR2 SNEGSKA, per germline (reference sequence). The CDR3 length is 13 residues. DNA for the CDR3: TGCAGTGCTCCGGATAGAACCTCCTACGAGCAGTACTTC. Amino acids: CSAPDRTSYEQYF.

The chain couples TRBV5-5 to TRBJ2-7; tentatively, D is TRBD1 or TRBD2 (5 bases each). Germline CDR1 reads SGHKS; CDR2 reads YYEKEE (reference sequence). V shed 4 bases and J shed 5 bases, with 19 bases lying between them. This CDR3 comprises 15 residues. The CDR3 reads CASSPAGGGGNEQYV. Here the CDR3 DNA reads TGTGCCAGCAGCCCCGCGGGTGGGGGTGGGAACGAGCAGTACGTC.

To note about this clonotype: This clone may be a read error of a much larger clone one base away. The CDR3 does not close with the conserved phenylalanine or tryptophan, likely indicating a read error. The rearrangement uses TRBV4-3 and TRBJ1-2, with a weak D call TRBD1 (6 bases). The germline V gene has CDR1 LGHNA and CDR2 YSLEER. V lost 6 bases and J 7 bases, leaving 15 bases between the germline ends. The CDR3 spans 13 residues. This CDR3 is CASSPADRRGYTL. In DNA, the CDR3 is TGCGCCAGCAGTCCAGCGGACAGACGTGGCTACACCCTC.

The chain combines TRBV4-1 with TRBJ2-6; perhaps TRBD2 as D (5 bases). Deletions cut 4 bases from V and 0 bases from J, with 19 bases between. Germline CDR1 reads MGHRA; CDR2 reads YSYEKL. This CDR3 has 19 residues. CDR3 coding DNA: TGCGCCAGCAGCCGAAACTTACCCGCGGGCAGCTCTGGGGCCAACGTCCTGACTTTC. Its protein is CASSRNLPAGSSGANVLTF.

The chain is built from TRBV7-2 and TRBJ2-1; no firm D call. CDR1 and CDR2 (germline): SGHTA, FQGNSA. This CDR3 is built from 11 residues. Trimming shortened V by 3 bases and J by 9 bases, and 6 bases separated the two germline ends. The CDR3, as DNA: TGTGCCAGCAGCTTGTGGGGTGAGCAGTTCTTC. Translated: CASSLWGEQFF.

This clonotype was counted at least ten times. V usage is TRBV6-1 and J usage is TRBJ2-7; TRBD2 agrees at 12 bases. V lost 8 bases to trimming and J lost 2 bases; unmatched junction nucleotides: 13. The germline gives CDR1 MNHNS, CDR2 SASEGT. CDR3 length equals 17 residues. This CDR3 is CASLGSRASGGAYEQYF. The CDR3 DNA reads TGTGCCAGCTTAGGTTCAAGGGCTAGCGGGGGGGCCTACGAGCAGTACTTC.